This TCR beta chain was observed in a study of T cells in Graves' hyperthyroidism and ophthalmopathy. Findings of the study overall: Model-based prediction identified ophthalmopathy a median around 6.5 months prior to its onset. In the analysis, a 13 V-J model separated ophthalmopathy from stable hyperthyroidism. Blood samples included most of the expanded thyroid clonotypes exceeding 0.001.

On this clonotype: Its antigen remains unknown.

Uncontrolled infection, other autoimmune disease, pregnancy or lactation disqualified patients from enrolment. Unmatched junction bases numbered 5, after V lost 4 bases and J lost 4 bases. CDR1 is MGHDK and CDR2 is SYGVNS in the germline V gene. The CDR3 is 14 amino acids. Template material for amplifying TCR beta CDR3 regions consisted of RNA transcripts. With the HTBI primer set, the TCR CDR3 went through a first round of RT-PCR. A single record per CDR3 protein comes from TCRdb applying MiXCR to the multiplex PCR reads. The table shows 600,000 to 700,000 distinct CDR3 sequences, with 45% occurring only once.

This chain connects TRBV25-1 to TRBJ1-1; 8 bases match TRBD1. The TCR comes from an adult man with Graves' disease, either hyperthyroidism or ophthalmopathy (not recorded which). The material sequenced was peripheral blood or thyroid tissue (not recorded which). DNA of the CDR3: TGTGCCAGCAGTGCTAACAGGGGGGCCACTGAAGCTTTCTTT. Translated: CASSANRGATEAFF.